These 18 T cell receptor beta chains share one sample of origin, sequenced in a study of blood T cell repertoires in COVID-19. The assay was immunoSEQ multiplex PCR, and TCRdb's table has in-frame clones only and misses some. The sample yields more than 95,000 clones, 91% seen once. The sample taken for sequencing was peripheral blood. All receptors derive from a human donor in a cohort sampled during active COVID-19.

This chain uses TRBV19 with TRBJ2-1; 12 nucleotides line up with TRBD1. This CDR3 spans 18 amino acids. The germline gives CDR1 LNHDA, CDR2 SQIVND (reference sequence). V shed 0 bases and J 4 bases; nucleotides not matched to a gene: 7. DNA of the CDR3: TGTGCCAGTAGTATAGAGGGACAGGGGGCTTCTGTTTACAATGAGCAGTTCTTC. It yields the protein CASSIEGQGASVYNEQFF.

The V call is TRBV21-1, the J call TRBJ2-7; the table's D call, TRBD1, has no DNA check behind it. TRBV21-1 has pseudogene status. This CDR3 has 16 residues. CDR3 protein: CASSKVEDGQTYEQYF. In nucleotides, the CDR3 is TGTGCCAGCAGCAAAGTCGAGGACGGACAAACCTACGAGCAGTACTTC.

V and J are TRBV30 and TRBJ2-1, with TRBD2 as a possible D gene (6 bases). This CDR3 spans 14 amino acids. V lost 5 bases to trimming and J lost 6 bases, with 17 bases between them. Germline V gene lookup returns CDR1 GTSNPN and CDR2 SVGIG (reference sequence). CDR3 DNA sequence: TGTGCCTGGGCAGGAGGGGCGGCCCCCAATGAGCAGTTCTTC. Translating gives CAWAGGAAPNEQFF. Combining the CDR3 with reference TRBV30 and TRBJ2-1 gives the whole variable domain SQTIHQWPATLVQPVGSPLSLECTVEGTSNPNLYWYRQAAGRGLQLLFYSVGIGQISSEVPQNLSASRPQDRQFILSSKKLLLSDSGFYLCAWAGGAAPNEQFFGPGTRLTVL.

This clone was counted once. This chain uses TRBV7-2 with TRBJ2-3, with TRBD2 identical over 7 bases. The junction had 4 bases not matched to a gene; V was cut back by 4 bases and J by 0 bases. The CDR3 spans 15 residues. From germline, CDR1 is SGHTA and CDR2 FQGNSA. CDR3 DNA: TGTGCCAGCAGCTCGACTAGCCGGAGCACAGATACGCAGTATTTT. Its translation: CASSSTSRSTDTQYF.

The genes are TRBV20-1 and TRBJ1-2; D is undetermined. The CDR3 has 13 residues. The germline gives CDR1 DFQATT, CDR2 SNEGSKA (reference sequence). V was clipped by 3 bases and J by 1 base, with 9 bases between them. This CDR3 reads CSASLAVNYGYTF. The CDR3 DNA reads as TGCAGTGCTAGTCTGGCAGTTAACTATGGCTACACCTTC.

The V call is TRBV2, the J call TRBJ2-3; the match to TRBD2 covers 8 bases. Germline loops: CDR1 SNHLY, CDR2 FYNNEI. After removal of 9 bases from V and 5 bases from J, the junction contained 16 bases not matched to a gene. The CDR3 has 16 amino acids. This chain's CDR3 is CARTRGGHAGGDTQYF. The DNA of the CDR3 is TGTGCCAGAACCCGGGGGGGCCATGCCGGGGGAGATACGCAGTATTTT.

The chain has TRBV12-3 or TRBV12-4 and TRBJ1-1; D is perhaps TRBD1 (5 bases). Trimming removed 3 bases from V and 4 bases from J, with 9 bases in between. This CDR3 has 13 residues. This CDR3 reads CASSFSRVTEAFF. The CDR3 coding sequence is TGTGCCAGCAGTTTCAGCAGGGTCACTGAAGCTTTCTTT.

The CDR3 reads CASSLVDKTRNEQFF. Here the CDR3 DNA reads TGTGCCAGCAGTTTAGTTGATAAAACTAGGAATGAGCAGTTCTTC. The V and J genes are TRBV27 and TRBJ2-1, with D perhaps TRBD2 (5 bases). The CDR3 has 15 residues. Germline-derived CDR1 and CDR2 are MNHEY and SMNVEV (reference sequence). Trimming shortened V by 2 bases and J by 7 bases, and 15 bases separated the two germline ends.

The V and J genes are TRBV11-3 and TRBJ1-5; 8 bases are a match to TRBD1. Looked up from germline, CDR1 is SGHNT and CDR2 is YENEEA. The CDR3 loop spans 15 amino acids. V lost 7 bases and J lost 5; bases outside the gene matches: 10. The CDR3 DNA is TGTGCCAGCACTGCAGGGGGCAGGTGGGATCAGCCCCAGCATTTT. Its protein product is CASTAGGRWDQPQHF.

The chain links TRBV12-2 to TRBJ2-1; the DNA was not used to check the table's D call, TRBD2. TRBV12-2 is an annotated pseudogene. The CDR3 is 19 residues long. CDR3 loop: CARERSGTSGSRSYNEQFF. The CDR3 coding sequence is TGTGCAAGGGAAAGATCCGGGACTAGCGGGAGTCGGTCCTACAATGAGCAGTTCTTC.

This clone was picked up one time. The J gene is TRBJ1-1, the V gene TRBV4-3; no firm D call. V shed 1 base and J shed 4 bases, with 19 bases lying between them. The CDR3 has 17 residues. Germline V gene sequence: CDR1 LGHNA, CDR2 YSLEER. CDR3 loop: CASSQAGLLLGSTEAFF. For the CDR3, the DNA is TGCGCCAGCAGCCAAGCCGGACTTCTCCTAGGCAGCACTGAAGCTTTCTTT.

The rearrangement joins TRBV6-5 to TRBJ1-2; unclear D gene. Per germline, CDR1 MNHEY and CDR2 SVGAGI. This CDR3 is built from 13 residues. Trimming left V 2 bases short and J 4 bases short, with 8 bases between. CDR3 nucleotide sequence: TGTGCCAGCAGTTACGATGCTATCTATGGCTACACCTTC. Translated, it gives CASSYDAIYGYTF.

CDR3 loop: CASSLTRKETQYF. For the CDR3, the DNA is TGCGCCAGCAGTCTGACTAGGAAAGAGACCCAGTACTTC. The rearrangement uses TRBV10-2 and TRBJ2-5, with D perhaps matching TRBD2 (6 bases). The CDR3 spans 13 residues. V was pared by 5 bases and J by 3 bases, with 10 bases between. CDR1 and CDR2 from the germline V gene are WSHSY and SAAADI.

The CDR3 is CASSQGGDRITYEQYF. In nucleotides, the CDR3 is TGCGCCAGCAGCCAAGGCGGGGACAGGATCACCTACGAGCAGTACTTC. The chain joins TRBV4-1 to TRBJ2-7; 8 bases are a match to TRBD1. Germline CDR1 reads MGHRA; CDR2 reads YSYEKL. The V and J ends lost 1 base and 2 bases, in that order; junction bases with no gene match: 7. The CDR3 covers 16 residues.

The chain recombines TRBV19 with TRBJ2-1; 8 positions match TRBD2. The CDR3 has 16 residues. In germline, CDR1 is LNHDA, CDR2 SQIVND (reference sequence). V was pared by 6 bases and J by 0 bases, with 7 bases of the junction left unmatched. CDR3 amino acids: CASSRSSGPSYNEQFF. As DNA, the CDR3 is TGTGCCAGTAGCCGTTCTAGCGGGCCCTCCTACAATGAGCAGTTCTTC.

The chain uses TRBV5-4 and TRBJ2-5; 7 bases map to TRBD2. This CDR3 comprises 16 residues. The germline CDR1 and CDR2 sequences are SGHNT and YYREEE (reference sequence). V shed 2 bases, J shed 7 bases, and the junction held 14 bases outside the gene matches. The CDR3 spells CASSFHLAGPEGTQYF. CDR3 DNA: TGTGCCAGCAGCTTTCATTTAGCGGGTCCCGAAGGGACCCAGTACTTC.

V gene TRBV4-3 combines with J gene TRBJ2-7; 7 bases are a match to TRBD1. CDR3 length equals 16 residues. Germline lookup yields CDR1 LGHNA and CDR2 YSLEER. V shed 0 bases and J 1 base; nucleotides not matched to a gene: 6. In DNA form, the CDR3 reads TGCGCCAGCAGCCAAGACTACAGGGGATGGTCCTACGAGCAGTACTTC. Translating gives CASSQDYRGWSYEQYF.

The rearrangement joins TRBV6-5 to TRBJ1-1; D perhaps matches TRBD1 (5 bases). Germline CDR1 and CDR2: MNHEY and SVGAGI. The V end lost 5 bases, the J end lost 1 base, and 14 bases lay between the germline ends. This CDR3 has 15 amino acids. CDR3 region: CASSRLSQGNTEAFF. DNA of the CDR3: TGTGCCAGCAGTCGTCTTAGTCAGGGGAACACTGAAGCTTTCTTT.